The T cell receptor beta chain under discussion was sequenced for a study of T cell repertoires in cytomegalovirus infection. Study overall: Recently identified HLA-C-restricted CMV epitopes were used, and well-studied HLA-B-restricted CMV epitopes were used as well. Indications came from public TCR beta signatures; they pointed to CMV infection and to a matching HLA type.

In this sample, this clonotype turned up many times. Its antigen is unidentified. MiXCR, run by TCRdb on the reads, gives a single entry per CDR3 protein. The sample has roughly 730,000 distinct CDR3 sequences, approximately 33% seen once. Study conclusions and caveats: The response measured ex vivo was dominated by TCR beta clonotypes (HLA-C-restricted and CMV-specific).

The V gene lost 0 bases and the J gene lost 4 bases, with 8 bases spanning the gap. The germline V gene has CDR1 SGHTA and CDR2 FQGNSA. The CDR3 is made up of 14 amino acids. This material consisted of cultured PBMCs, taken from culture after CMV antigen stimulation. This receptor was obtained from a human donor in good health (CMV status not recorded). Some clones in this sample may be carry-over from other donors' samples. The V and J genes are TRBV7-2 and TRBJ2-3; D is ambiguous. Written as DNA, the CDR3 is TGTGCCAGCAGCTTAGCTTCTAGGGCAGATACGCAGTATTTT. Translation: CASSLASRADTQYF.